The 12 T cell receptor beta chains reported below all come from one sample, sequenced in a study of CD8 T cells in Susac syndrome. The RNA, 0.5 to 1 ug, was put through reverse transcription using random hexamers. TCRdb called the immunoSEQ multiplex PCR reads again in MiXCR, with one record for every CDR3 protein. The sample shows some 130,000 distinct CDR3 sequences, about 90% of them seen only once. The sequenced sample was CD8+ T cells from PBMCs. These receptors all come from a human donor with multiple sclerosis.

The rearrangement links TRBV30 to TRBJ2-7; the D gene is possibly TRBD2 (6 bases). The ends were cut back, 0 bases at V and 4 bases at J, with 7 bases in the middle. This CDR3 region has 12 residues. Per germline, CDR1 GTSNPN and CDR2 SVGIG (reference sequence). In DNA, the CDR3 is TGTGCCTGGAGTGTGGGAGGATACGAGCAGTACTTC. Its translation is CAWSVGGYEQYF.

V and J are TRBV4-1 and TRBJ2-1; D is uncertain. The CDR3 is made up of 14 amino acids. CDR1 is MGHRA and CDR2 is YSYEKL in the germline V gene. Trimming stripped 4 bases from V and 8 bases from J, with 15 bases between. The chain's CDR3 is CASSRLEKVDEQFF. The CDR3 DNA is TGCGCCAGCAGCCGCCTAGAGAAGGTCGATGAGCAGTTCTTC.

J is TRBJ2-7 and V is TRBV27, with 7 nucleotides matching TRBD2. Germline loops: CDR1 MNHEY, CDR2 SMNVEV (reference sequence). The CDR3 consists of 14 residues. After removal of 6 bases from V and 3 bases from J, the junction contained 8 bases not matched to a gene. The CDR3: CASSPSGGGYEQYF. The CDR3 coding sequence is TGTGCCAGCAGCCCGTCGGGGGGAGGCTACGAGCAGTACTTC.

This clonotype was counted once. V is TRBV27 and J is TRBJ2-2; tentatively, D is TRBD1 (5 bases). In germline, CDR1 is MNHEY, CDR2 SMNVEV (reference sequence). This CDR3 region has 19 residues. The V gene lost 1 base and the J gene lost 1 base, with 19 bases spanning the gap. The chain's CDR3 is CASSLFSLPIRGNTGELFF. The CDR3 DNA is TGTGCCAGCAGTTTATTTTCTCTACCGATTAGGGGGAACACCGGGGAGCTGTTTTTT.

The V gene is TRBV11-2, the J gene TRBJ2-5; no firm D call. The germline gives CDR1 SGHAT, CDR2 FQNNGV. The CDR3 is 13 residues long. V lost 4 bases, J lost 6 bases, and 12 bases lay in between. The DNA of the CDR3 is TGTGCCAGCAGCTCCTCGAGGAAAAAGACCCAGTACTTC. This gives the protein CASSSSRKKTQYF.

In DNA, the CDR3 is TGCAGTGCTCCGGGGGTAGTTTGGGAGACCCAGTACTTC. As protein: CSAPGVVWETQYF. The gene calls are TRBV20-1 and TRBJ2-5, with D possibly TRBD2 on 6 matching bases. CDR3 length: 13 residues. Looked up from germline, CDR1 is DFQATT and CDR2 is SNEGSKA (reference sequence). Trimming took 5 bases from V and 5 from J, leaving 15 bases between them.

The V call is TRBV2, the J call TRBJ2-1; D is undetermined. Trimming stripped 8 bases from V and 7 bases from J, with 9 bases between. Germline assignment: CDR1 SNHLY and CDR2 FYNNEI. The CDR3 has 11 amino acids. CDR3 in amino acids: CASDLTNEQFF. DNA for the CDR3: TGTGCCAGCGATCTCACAAATGAGCAGTTCTTC. Drawing the rest from reference TRBV2 and TRBJ2-1, the complete variable domain is EPEVTQTPSHQVTQMGQEVILRCVPISNHLYFYWYRQILGQKVEFLVSFYNNEISEKSEIFDDQFSVERPDGSNFTLKIRSTKLEDSAMYFCASDLTNEQFFGPGTRLTVL.

The genes are TRBV27 and TRBJ2-3; D remains ambiguous. There are 14 residues in the CDR3. Trimming shortened V by 2 bases and J by 4 bases, and 10 bases separated the two germline ends. Germline assignment: CDR1 MNHEY and CDR2 SMNVEV (reference sequence). The CDR3 here is CASSLGQAADTQYF. CDR3 nucleotide sequence: TGTGCCAGCAGTTTAGGGCAGGCGGCAGATACGCAGTATTTT.

This chain links TRBV15 with TRBJ2-3; 7 bases match TRBD2. V shed 8 bases, J shed 4 bases, and the junction held 12 bases outside the gene matches. The CDR3 is 15 amino acids. From germline, CDR1 is LNHNV and CDR2 YYDKDF (reference sequence). The CDR3 loop reads CATSMGLFGSDTQYF. The CDR3 coding sequence is TGTGCCACCTCCATGGGACTATTTGGGTCAGATACGCAGTATTTT. The whole variable domain, filled in from reference TRBV15 and TRBJ2-3, reads DAMVIQNPRYQVTQFGKPVTLSCSQTLNHNVMYWYQQKSSQAPKLLFHYYDKDFNNEADTPDNFQSRRPNTSFCFLDIRSPGLGDTAMYLCATSMGLFGSDTQYFGPGTRLTVL.

The chain carries TRBV7-9 and TRBJ1-1; D uncertain. This CDR3 spans 12 amino acids. CDR1 is SEHNR, CDR2 FQNEAQ, per germline (reference sequence). V was shortened by 1 base and J by 11 bases, with 11 bases between the two germline ends. The CDR3 bases are TGTGCCAGCAGCTTAGAGGCGCTTACGGCTTTCTTT. As protein: CASSLEALTAFF.

This chain joins TRBV28 and TRBJ1-3; D gene uncertain. This CDR3 contains 12 residues. CDR1 and CDR2 from the germline V gene are MDHEN and SYDVKM. V lost 2 bases and J lost 7, with 6 bases in between. For the CDR3, the DNA is TGTGCCAGCAGTTTAAGTGTCAACACCATATATTTT. Residues: CASSLSVNTIYF.

This clonotype was recorded only once. V usage is TRBV28 and J usage is TRBJ1-5, with D maybe TRBD1 (6 bases). Germline values: CDR1 MDHEN, CDR2 SYDVKM. This CDR3 comprises 13 residues. Trimming took off 8 bases at V and 9 bases at J, with 17 bases between the two ends. The DNA of the CDR3 is TGTGCCAGCCTTGGGGGGCTTAATAGGCCCCAGCATTTT. It encodes CASLGGLNRPQHF.